The 24 T cell receptor beta chains below were found in one sample sequenced in a study of T cell repertoires in cytomegalovirus infection. Antigens for these TCRs are unknown. TCRdb recomputed calls from the reads with MiXCR, one row per CDR3 protein. The data show about 770,000 distinct CDR3 sequences, with 25% to 30% seen just once and 10% to 15% held by the top ten. The source was cultured CD8+ T cells from PBMCs, collected from culture after CMV antigen stimulation. The receptor source for this set is a human donor in good health (CMV status not recorded). Some clones in this sample may be carry-over from other donors' samples.

The chain is built from TRBV4-3 and TRBJ2-5; possibly TRBD2 for D (6 bases). V was trimmed by 1 base and J by 6 bases, leaving 9 bases between them. The CDR3 spans 13 residues. From germline, CDR1 is LGHNA and CDR2 YSLEER. The CDR3 DNA reads as TGCGCCAGCAGCCAAGGGGGAGGACAGACCCAGTACTTC. The encoded protein is CASSQGGGQTQYF.

This clonotype occurred many times. V is TRBV28 and J is TRBJ2-2; tentative D call: TRBD2 (6 bases). V lost 4 bases and J 4 bases, leaving 16 bases between the germline ends. CDR1 MDHEN and CDR2 SYDVKM come from the germline V gene. The CDR3 consists of 16 residues. CDR3 residues: CASSSTDPEGTGELFF. The CDR3 coding sequence is TGTGCCAGCAGTTCCACGGACCCGGAGGGCACCGGGGAGCTGTTTTTT.

At least ten counts were recorded for this clonotype. The genes are TRBV20-1 and TRBJ2-7, with 7 positions matching TRBD1. After removal of 2 bases from V and 1 base from J, the junction contained 8 bases not matched to a gene. In germline, CDR1 is DFQATT, CDR2 SNEGSKA (reference sequence). The CDR3 covers 15 residues. The CDR3 bases are TGCAGTGCTAGAAGACTCGACAGGGCGTCCTACGAGCAGTACTTC. This translates into CSARRLDRASYEQYF.

This chain uses TRBV12-3 or TRBV12-4 with TRBJ1-2; D unresolved. The CDR3 extends over 14 amino acids. V lost 3 bases, J lost 4 bases, and 12 bases lay in between. The CDR3: CASSLLSDGYGYTF. The CDR3 bases are TGTGCCAGCAGTTTGCTGTCTGACGGCTATGGCTACACCTTC.

This clonotype came up many times. The chain has TRBV7-6 and TRBJ1-1; the D is unclear. The CDR3 totals 17 residues. Deletions cut 1 base from V and 3 bases from J, with 18 bases between. CDR1 and CDR2 from the germline V gene are SGHVS and FNYEAQ. The DNA for the CDR3 is TGTGCCAGCAGCTTAGATCCGATGGAAGGACTAGACACTGAAGCTTTCTTT. Amino acids: CASSLDPMEGLDTEAFF. Full variable domain (missing parts from reference TRBV7-6 and TRBJ1-1): GAGVSQSPRYKVTKRGQDVALRCDPISGHVSLYWYRQALGQGPEFLTYFNYEAQQDKSGLPNDRFSAERPEGSISTLTIQRTEQRDSAMYRCASSLDPMEGLDTEAFFGQGTRLTVV.

The chain couples TRBV7-2 to TRBJ1-1; no reliable D call. The CDR3 contains 15 residues. Per the germline V gene, CDR1 is SGHTA and CDR2 is FQGNSA. The V and J ends lost 5 bases and 0 bases respectively, with 13 bases between them. In DNA form, the CDR3 reads TGTGCCAGCAGCCCGAAAGACAATCTGAACACTGAAGCTTTCTTT. Translating gives CASSPKDNLNTEAFF.

A few counts support this clonotype. CDR3 DNA sequence: TGTGCCAGCAGCCAACCCCGGACAGCCGAGAACAATGAGCAGTTCTTC. The encoded protein is CASSQPRTAENNEQFF. This chain joins TRBV7-6 and TRBJ2-1, with D perhaps TRBD1 (6 bases). Trimming pared 5 bases from V and 5 bases from J, leaving 19 bases between. Germline loops: CDR1 SGHVS, CDR2 FNYEAQ. CDR3 length: 16 amino acids.

The chain carries TRBV6-8 and TRBJ1-2; D not resolved. The germline V gene encodes CDR1 MNHGY and CDR2 SAAAGT. V was clipped by 7 bases and J by 2 bases, with 8 bases between them. The CDR3 length is 12 residues. In DNA form, the CDR3 reads TGTGCCAGCACCGGACGGAACTATGGCTACACCTTC. It translates to CASTGRNYGYTF.

This sequence joins TRBV6-2 or TRBV6-3 and TRBJ2-7; D not certain. V was shortened by 2 bases and J by 5 bases, with 7 bases between the two germline ends. Germline lookup yields CDR1 MNHEY and CDR2 SVGEGT. The CDR3 has 12 residues. CDR3 in DNA: TGTGCCAGCAGTTACCCAGGTCACGAGCAGTACTTC. It is translated as CASSYPGHEQYF.

The rearrangement links TRBV7-9 to TRBJ1-2; D is possibly TRBD1 (6 bases). The CDR3 sequence is 14 residues long. Per the germline V gene, CDR1 is SEHNR and CDR2 is FQNEAQ (reference sequence). V was pared by 3 bases and J by 3 bases, with 11 bases between. CDR3 sequence: CASSFRQAYYGYTF. The CDR3 nucleotides are TGTGCCAGCAGCTTCAGACAGGCATACTATGGCTACACCTTC.

This clonotype has only a few counts. The chain couples TRBV7-9 to TRBJ1-1, with a weak D call TRBD1 (5 bases). This CDR3 contains 12 residues. Between the trimmed V and J ends, which lost 2 bases and 6 bases, there was a span of 7 bases. Germline CDR1 and CDR2: SEHNR and FQNEAQ (reference sequence). CDR3 sequence (DNA): TGTGCCAGCAGCTTAAAGGGGCCTGAAGCTTTCTTT. It yields the protein CASSLKGPEAFF.

The chain combines TRBV6-2 or TRBV6-3 with TRBJ2-1, with D hard to call. V gave up 5 bases and J gave up 8 bases, with 10 bases separating them. CDR3 length: 12 amino acids. The germline CDR1 and CDR2 sequences are MNHEY and SVGEGT. CDR3 DNA sequence: TGTGCCAGCAGTCCCCAATCCCATGAGCAGTTCTTC. The encoded protein is CASSPQSHEQFF.

This chain links TRBV6-2 or TRBV6-3 with TRBJ2-7; D may correspond to TRBD1 or TRBD2 (5 bases each). With 5 bases removed from V and 1 base from J, the gap between germline ends came to 15 bases. The CDR3 spans 15 residues. Germline loops: CDR1 MNHEY, CDR2 SVGEGT. The CDR3 loop is CASSTIRDLSYEQYV. The CDR3 DNA reads TGTGCCAGCAGTACAATCCGGGACCTTTCCTACGAGCAGTACGTC.

The chain couples TRBV5-1 to TRBJ1-2, with D possibly being TRBD1 (6 bases). This CDR3 contains 12 residues. CDR1 is SGHRS, CDR2 YFSETQ, per germline. The V end lost 5 bases, the J end lost 8 bases, and 13 bases lay between the germline ends. The CDR3 is CASRPEGGGYTF. The CDR3 region has the DNA TGCGCCAGCAGACCTGAAGGGGGAGGCTACACCTTC.

This clonotype has only a few counts. The V and J genes are TRBV6-1 and TRBJ1-5; 7 positions agree with TRBD1. With V trimmed by 7 bases and J by 7 bases, 7 bases remained unmatched. CDR3 length equals 13 residues. The germline V gene encodes CDR1 MNHNS and CDR2 SASEGT. The DNA for the CDR3 is TGTGCCAGCAAGGAGGGGGCCGGACAGCCCCAGCATTTT. Protein product: CASKEGAGQPQHF.

A word on this clonotype: A much larger clone differs by one base, so this may be a read error. The rearrangement uses TRBV7-9 and TRBJ2-7; D may be TRBD1 (5 bases). The CDR3 consists of 18 residues. Germline lookup yields CDR1 SEHNR and CDR2 FQNEAQ (reference sequence). Here the CDR3 DNA reads TGTGCCAACAGCTTCCGCCCCCCCGGCGACAGTATTTCCTACGAGCAGTACGTC. Translation: CANSFRPPGDSISYEQYV.

This clonotype was counted ten times or more. The chain carries TRBV6-2 or TRBV6-3 and TRBJ2-5; 10 bases fit TRBD2. CDR3 length: 16 residues. From germline, CDR1 is MNHEY and CDR2 SVGEGT. Unmatched junction bases numbered 7, after V lost 4 bases and J lost 2 bases. The CDR3 DNA reads as TGTGCCAGCAGTTCCGCCGGACTAGCGGTACAAGAGACCCAGTACTTC. Protein product: CASSSAGLAVQETQYF.

The V gene is TRBV19, the J gene TRBJ2-2; D is possibly TRBD1 or TRBD2 (5 bases each). The V gene lost 4 bases and the J gene lost 1 base, with 16 bases spanning the gap. Germline assignment: CDR1 LNHDA and CDR2 SQIVND (reference sequence). CDR3 length: 17 amino acids. CDR3 sequence (DNA): TGTGCCAGTAGTAGACTATACGGTGGGGGGAACACCGGGGAGCTGTTTTTT. Translating gives CASSRLYGGGNTGELFF.

There are a few counts of this clonotype. The gene calls are TRBV12-5 and TRBJ2-1; D is perhaps TRBD1 (8 bases). CDR1 is LGHNT, CDR2 FRNRAP, per germline. V dropped 1 base and J dropped 7 bases, with 17 bases sitting between them. CDR3 length equals 16 residues. The CDR3 sequence is CASGLGSGQGGNEQFF. CDR3 coding DNA: TGTGCTAGTGGTTTGGGATCTGGACAGGGAGGGAATGAGCAGTTCTTC.

This clonotype was detected a few times. This chain connects TRBV5-8 to TRBJ2-7, with 8 positions matching TRBD1. V shed 1 base and J 12 bases; nucleotides not matched to a gene: 9. Germline V gene data show CDR1 as SGHTS and CDR2 as YDEGEE. The CDR3 has 13 amino acids. CDR3 amino acids: CASSLKPGQGAYV. CDR3 DNA: TGTGCCAGCAGCTTGAAACCCGGACAGGGCGCGTACGTC.

CDR3 amino acids: CASSIDPDTSTQPQHF. The CDR3 nucleotides read TGTGCCAGTAGTATAGACCCGGACACCTCCACTCAGCCCCAGCATTTT. The V and J genes are TRBV19 and TRBJ1-5; tentatively, D is TRBD1 (5 bases). Germline assignment: CDR1 LNHDA and CDR2 SQIVND (reference sequence). V gave up 0 bases and J gave up 6 bases, with 15 bases separating them. CDR3 size: 16 residues.

This clonotype has only a few counts. This CDR3 is CASSLQDRGGEKLFF. Here the CDR3 DNA reads TGTGCCAGCAGCCTTCAGGACAGGGGTGGCGAAAAACTGTTTTTT. The chain uses TRBV7-6 and TRBJ1-4, with TRBD1 identical over 9 bases. Trimming cost V 5 bases and J 8 bases; bases outside gene matches: 9. The CDR3 spans 15 residues. Germline-derived CDR1 and CDR2 are SGHVS and FNYEAQ.

A few counts support this clonotype. The rearrangement joins TRBV2 to TRBJ1-1, with D tentatively TRBD1 (6 bases). The V and J ends lost 7 bases and 3 bases respectively, with 9 bases between them. In germline, CDR1 is SNHLY, CDR2 FYNNEI. The length of the CDR3 is 12 residues. Here the CDR3 DNA reads TGTGCCAGCATTGGACAGTACACTGAAGCTTTCTTT. Residues: CASIGQYTEAFF.

This sequence joins TRBV2 and TRBJ2-5; D perhaps matches TRBD1 (6 bases). Looked up from germline, CDR1 is SNHLY and CDR2 is FYNNEI. V lost 0 bases and J lost 5, with 13 bases in between. This CDR3 is 15 amino acids long. The CDR3 loop is CASSEAVQGLETQYF. The CDR3 region has the DNA TGTGCCAGCAGTGAAGCAGTACAGGGTCTGGAGACCCAGTACTTC.